This TCR beta chain comes out of a study of blood T cell repertoires in COVID-19 (TCRdb year 2020). Some background on the complete study: Samples from collaborators originated in the United States, Italy and Spain and spanned both the acute and convalescent phases of COVID-19. Deeply sampled blood TCRbeta repertoires from subjects exposed to, actively infected with, or recovered from COVID-19 were included in the dataset. Where available, HLA class I and class II types were taken from metadata supplied by the sample provider and were not determined by assay-based typing. The material from the prospective study consisted of cDNA or gDNA derived from T cells, B-cell-depleted T cells, or PBMCs. Samples were obtained from the ongoing ImmuneRACE study (first 160 participants) and from approximately 1,200 subjects provided by 6 global collaborators. A freely available public database, intended as a resource for researchers studying the immune response to SARS-CoV-2, is where the repertoires were released. The sample metadata nearly always contained a de-identified subject ID, COVID-19 status, age in years and sex. Broad study findings and their caveats: The quantity of clinical and demographic metadata differed by source and by participant and was supplied without curation.

Participants in the prospective study were enrolled through a virtual design, were aged roughly 18 to 90 years, and lived in approximately 25 United States geographic areas. Cohort assignment in the prospective study relied on participant-reported clinical history from a screening survey and a study questionnaire. Recovered participants in ImmuneRACE Cohort 3 were defined as having two consecutive negative NP/OP PCR tests, clearance from a healthcare professional, or resolution of symptoms. Each participant in the prospective study had whole blood, serum and a nasopharyngeal or oropharyngeal swab collected by mobile phlebotomists. Prospective study participants could optionally give additional blood draws and questionnaires over an approximately 2-month period. Blood samples from the prospective study were shipped frozen or at room temperature prior to DNA extraction. TCRbeta CDR3 regions were amplified from genomic DNA by means of the immunoSEQ Assay, a bias-controlled multiplex PCR. Per the source publication's procedure: The number of nucleated cells in each sample was estimated by amplification of reference gene primers within the assay. To quantify the absolute abundance of each unique TCRbeta CDR3 rearrangement, sequence reads were collapsed and filtered. For each sample, productive Simpson clonality was calculated as the square root of Simpson's diversity index across productive rearrangements. TCRdb took this table from immuneACCESS and kept in-frame rearrangements with V and J called. Such tables lack part of the clones; where checked against another copy, unresolved V genes explain under half of the gap, and the rest is unexplained. The V and J calls and clone size were taken over from that table, and D and trimming were inferred from the DNA. The sample profile shows 140,000 to 150,000 clones; 86% of them were found once. The top ten constitute less than 4.5% of the sample.

Details on this clone: The clone's antigen remains unknown. No base quality information exists; no much larger clone differs at one position.

Relative to germline, V is 7 bases shorter and J is 1 base shorter, with 22 bases between their ends. The CDR3 measures 17 amino acids from cysteine to phenylalanine. Solely the CDR3 DNA is kept, with 51 bases framed from the first base. Looking up the germline V gene yields CDR1 MGHDK and CDR2 SYGVNS. The sequence is built from TRBV25-1 and TRBJ1-1; no D gene can be assigned with confidence. Specimen: PBMCs or T cells enriched from blood (not recorded which). The source of this sequence is a man between 50 and 59 years old who had recovered from COVID-19. CDR3 reads: CASTYLGREETNTEAFF. The DNA sequence follows: TGTGCCAGCACCTACCTCGGGAGGGAGGAGACGAACACTGAAGCTTTCTTT.